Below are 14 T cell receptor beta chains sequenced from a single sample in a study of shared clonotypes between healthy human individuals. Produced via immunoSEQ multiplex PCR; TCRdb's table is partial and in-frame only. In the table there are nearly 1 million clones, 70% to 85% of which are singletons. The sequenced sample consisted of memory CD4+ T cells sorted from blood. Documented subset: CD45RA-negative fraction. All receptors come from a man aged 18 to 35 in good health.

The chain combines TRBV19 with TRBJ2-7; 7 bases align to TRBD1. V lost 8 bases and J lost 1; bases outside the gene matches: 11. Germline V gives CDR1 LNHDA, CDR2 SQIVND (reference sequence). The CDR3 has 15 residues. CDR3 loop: CASAQGWVGSYEQYF. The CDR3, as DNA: TGTGCCAGTGCACAGGGGTGGGTGGGGTCCTACGAGCAGTACTTC.

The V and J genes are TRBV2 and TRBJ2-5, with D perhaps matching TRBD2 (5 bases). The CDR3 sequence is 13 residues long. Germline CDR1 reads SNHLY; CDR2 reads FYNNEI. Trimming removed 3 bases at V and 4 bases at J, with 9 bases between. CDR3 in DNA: TGTGCCAGCAGTGAGATTGAGGGAGAGACCCAGTACTTC. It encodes CASSEIEGETQYF.

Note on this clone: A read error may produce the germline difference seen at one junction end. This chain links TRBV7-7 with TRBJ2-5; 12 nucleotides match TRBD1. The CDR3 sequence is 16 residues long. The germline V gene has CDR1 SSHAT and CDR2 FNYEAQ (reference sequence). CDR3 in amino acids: CASSSLGTGGKKTQYF. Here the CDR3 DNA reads TGTGCTAGCAGCTCCCTCGGGACAGGGGGCAAGAAGACCCAGTACTTC. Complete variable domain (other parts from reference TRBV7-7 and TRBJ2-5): GAGVSQSPRYKVTKRGQDVTLRCDPISSHATLYWYQQALGQGPEFLTYFNYEAQPDKSGLPSDRFSAERPEGSISTLTIQRTEQRDSAMYRCASSSLGTGGKKTQYFGPGTRLLVL.

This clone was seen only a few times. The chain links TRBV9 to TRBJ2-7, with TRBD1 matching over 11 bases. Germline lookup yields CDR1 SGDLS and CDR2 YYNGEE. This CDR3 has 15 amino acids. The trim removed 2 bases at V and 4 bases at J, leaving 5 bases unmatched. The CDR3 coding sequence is TGTGCCAGCAGCGTCGGACAGGGGGCGAGTTACGAGCAGTACTTC. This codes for CASSVGQGASYEQYF.

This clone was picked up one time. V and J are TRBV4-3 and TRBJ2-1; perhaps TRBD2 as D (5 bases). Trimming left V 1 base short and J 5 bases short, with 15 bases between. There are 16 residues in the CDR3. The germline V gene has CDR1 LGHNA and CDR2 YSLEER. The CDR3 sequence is CASSQVREPINNEQFF. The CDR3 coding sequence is TGCGCCAGCAGCCAAGTCCGGGAACCGATTAACAATGAGCAGTTCTTC.

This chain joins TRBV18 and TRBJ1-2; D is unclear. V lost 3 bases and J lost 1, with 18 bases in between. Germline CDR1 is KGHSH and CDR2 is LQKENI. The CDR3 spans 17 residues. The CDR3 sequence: CASSPPSRALFNYGYTF. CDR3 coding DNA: TGTGCCAGCTCACCCCCGAGTCGCGCCCTCTTTAACTATGGCTACACCTTC.

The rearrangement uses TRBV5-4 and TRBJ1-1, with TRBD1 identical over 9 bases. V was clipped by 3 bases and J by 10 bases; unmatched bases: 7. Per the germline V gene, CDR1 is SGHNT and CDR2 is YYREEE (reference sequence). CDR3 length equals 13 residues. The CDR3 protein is CASSSDPDRGAFF. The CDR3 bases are TGTGCCAGCAGCTCGGACCCGGACAGGGGAGCTTTCTTT.

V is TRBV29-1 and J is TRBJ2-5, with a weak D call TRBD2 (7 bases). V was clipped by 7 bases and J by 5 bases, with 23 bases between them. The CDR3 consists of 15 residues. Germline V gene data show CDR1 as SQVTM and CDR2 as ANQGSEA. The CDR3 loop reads CSASTNGGGAETQYF. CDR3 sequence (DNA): TGCAGCGCATCGACTAATGGGGGGGGCGCGGAGACCCAGTACTTC. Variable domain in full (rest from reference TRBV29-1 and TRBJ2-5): SAVISQKPSRDICQRGTSLTIQCQVDSQVTMMFWYRQQPGQSLTLIATANQGSEATYESGFVIDKFPISRPNLTFSTLTVSNMSPEDSSIYLCSASTNGGGAETQYFGPGTRLLVL.

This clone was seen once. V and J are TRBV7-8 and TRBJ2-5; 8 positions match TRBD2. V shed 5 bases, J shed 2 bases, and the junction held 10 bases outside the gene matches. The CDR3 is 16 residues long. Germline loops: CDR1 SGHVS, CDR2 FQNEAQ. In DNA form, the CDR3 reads TGTGCCAGCAGCCCTAGCGGGCCTAGTTCACAAGAGACCCAGTACTTC. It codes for CASSPSGPSSQETQYF.

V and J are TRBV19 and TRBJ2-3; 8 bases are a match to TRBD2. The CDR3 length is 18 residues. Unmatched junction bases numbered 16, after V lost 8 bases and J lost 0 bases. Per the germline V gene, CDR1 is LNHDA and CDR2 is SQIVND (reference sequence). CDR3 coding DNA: TGTGCCAGTTCCCGCGGGTTAGCGGGGACCCCTAGCACAGATACGCAGTATTTT. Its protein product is CASSRGLAGTPSTDTQYF. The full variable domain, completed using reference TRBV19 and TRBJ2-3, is DGGITQSPKYLFRKEGQNVTLSCEQNLNHDAMYWYRQDPGQGLRLIYYSQIVNDFQKGDIAEGYSVSREKKESFPLTVTSAQKNPTAFYLCASSRGLAGTPSTDTQYFGPGTRLTVL.

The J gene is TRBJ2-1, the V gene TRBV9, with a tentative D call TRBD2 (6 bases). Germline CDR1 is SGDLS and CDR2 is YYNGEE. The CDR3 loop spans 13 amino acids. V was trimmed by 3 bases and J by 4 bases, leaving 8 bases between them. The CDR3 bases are TGTGCCAGCAGCGGGACTACTTACAATGAGCAGTTCTTC. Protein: CASSGTTYNEQFF. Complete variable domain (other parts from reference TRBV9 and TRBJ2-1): DSGVTQTPKHLITATGQRVTLRCSPRSGDLSVYWYQQSLDQGLQFLIQYYNGEERAKGNILERFSAQQFPDLHSELNLSSLELGDSALYFCASSGTTYNEQFFGPGTRLTVL.

The CDR3 reads CASNQETQYF. The CDR3 DNA sequence: TGTGCCAGCAACCAAGAGACCCAGTACTTC. This chain links TRBV2 with TRBJ2-5; unclear D gene. Germline CDR1 is SNHLY and CDR2 is FYNNEI. The CDR3 is made up of 10 amino acids. Trimming stripped 7 bases from V and 0 bases from J, with 0 bases between.

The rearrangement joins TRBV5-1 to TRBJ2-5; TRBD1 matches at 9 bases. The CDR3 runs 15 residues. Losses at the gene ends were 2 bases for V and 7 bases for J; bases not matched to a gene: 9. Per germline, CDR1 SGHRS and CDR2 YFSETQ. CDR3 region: CASSLSTGGQGTQYF. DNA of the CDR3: TGCGCCAGCAGCTTAAGCACAGGGGGACAGGGGACCCAGTACTTC.

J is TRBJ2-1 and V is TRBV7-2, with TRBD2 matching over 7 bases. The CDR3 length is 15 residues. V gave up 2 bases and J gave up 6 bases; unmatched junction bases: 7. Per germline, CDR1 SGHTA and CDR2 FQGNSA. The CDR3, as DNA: TGTGCCAGCAGCTTAATTGGGGGAGGGCCCAATGAGCAGTTCTTC. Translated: CASSLIGGGPNEQFF.